This T cell receptor (beta chain) came from a study of blood T cell repertoires in COVID-19. Study details: Samples taken during acute and convalescent COVID-19 were collected in the United States, Italy and Spain. The analysed material was cDNA or gDNA that came from T cells, B-cell-depleted T cells, or PBMCs.

From germline, CDR1 is SGHNT and CDR2 YYREEE (reference sequence). Unmatched junction bases numbered 5, after V lost 3 bases and J lost 5 bases. The CDR3 sequence is 14 residues long. Repertoires were generated with immunoSEQ multiplex PCR, while TCRdb's copy carries only in-frame clones and drops some. Of about 120,000 clones in the sample, around 90% were seen once. V is TRBV5-4 and J is TRBJ2-7; 10 nucleotides align to TRBD1. Sequenced: peripheral blood. The receptor was derived from a human donor in a cohort sampled during active COVID-19. This CDR3 reads CASSSGTGAHEQYF. The CDR3 DNA sequence: TGTGCCAGCAGCTCCGGGACAGGGGCCCACGAGCAGTACTTC.